This is a list of T cell receptor beta chains from one sample in a study of blood T cells in healthy people across ages. TCRdb analysed the 5' RACE reads with MiXCR anew, one entry per CDR3 protein. The table lists about 1.1 million distinct CDR3 sequences, roughly two fifths of them singletons. Sequencing input: blood. All receptors come from a man aged 18-30 years in good health. Both conserved end residues are part of each CDR3. D genes are given only for firm matches. Some rows have no size entry. The others give once, few or many, or a class for an expanded clone.

>NA|TRBJ1-1|TRBV27|TRBD1
CASSLSPGGTVTEAFF
TGTGCCAGCAGTTTATCCCCAGGGGGAACGGTCACTGAAGCTTTCTTT
>NA|TRBJ1-3|TRBV10-3|NA
CAISYTSSGNTIYF
TGTGCCATCAGCTACACTAGCTCTGGAAACACCATATATTTT
>few|TRBJ2-1|TRBV6-5|NA
CATIRGQRYNEQFF
TGTGCCACCATCCGCGGACAGCGATACAATGAGCAGTTCTTC
>NA|TRBJ1-1|TRBV9|TRBD1
CASSPRDRYLNTEAFF
TGTGCCAGCAGCCCCCGGGACAGATATTTGAACACTGAAGCTTTCTTT
>NA|TRBJ2-1|TRBV7-2|TRBD2
CASSFIAGGHNEQFF
TGTGCCAGCAGCTTTATAGCGGGGGGACACAATGAGCAGTTCTTC
>NA|TRBJ1-6|TRBV6-5|NA
CASSYEQGPSPLHF
TGTGCCAGCAGTTACGAGCAGGGCCCTTCACCCCTCCACTTT
>NA|TRBJ2-3|TRBV12-3/TRBV12-4|NA
CASSPLRRPRTDTQYF
TGTGCCAGCTCGCCCTTGAGGCGGCCTAGAACAGATACGCAGTATTTT
>few|TRBJ1-5|TRBV5-5|TRBD1
CASSLVGQGIQPQHF
TGTGCCAGCAGCTTGGTTGGACAGGGAATTCAGCCCCAGCATTTT
>NA|TRBJ1-1|TRBV12-3/TRBV12-4|NA
CASSLVVGMNTEAFF
TGTGCCAGCAGTTTAGTGGTCGGTATGAACACTGAAGCTTTCTTT
>NA|TRBJ2-1|TRBV4-3|TRBD1
CASSHSRRDRGTYNEPFF
TGCGCCAGCAGCCACTCACGCCGGGACAGGGGCACCTACAATGAGCCGTTCTTC
>many|TRBJ2-1|TRBV27|TRBD1
CASSRDRSYNEQFF
TGTGCCAGCAGTAGGGACAGGAGCTACAATGAGCAGTTCTTC
>few|TRBJ2-2|TRBV20-1|NA
CSAYSGEVAGELFF
TGCAGTGCTTACAGCGGTGAAGTGGCCGGGGAGCTGTTTTTT
>NA|TRBJ1-1|TRBV20-1|NA
CSADRLSTEAFF
TGCAGTGCGGACCGTTTAAGCACTGAAGCTTTCTTT
>NA|TRBJ2-3|TRBV20-1|TRBD2
CSASEVAGPPTDTQYF
TGCAGTGCTAGTGAGGTAGCGGGGCCCCCCACAGATACGCAGTATTTT
>NA|TRBJ2-5|TRBV28|NA
CASSRPARPEETQYF
TGTGCCAGCAGTCGCCCAGCTCGACCGGAAGAGACCCAGTACTTC
>NA|TRBJ1-2|TRBV30|NA
CAWLNYPVGYTF
TGTGCCTGGTTAAACTATCCCGTTGGCTACACCTTC
>NA|TRBJ1-6|TRBV10-3|TRBD1
CAISWDRGNSPLHF
TGTGCCATCAGCTGGGACAGGGGAAATTCACCCCTCCACTTT
>NA|TRBJ2-3|TRBV20-1|TRBD2
CSASRPGLAGSDTQYF
TGCAGTGCATCGCGTCCGGGACTAGCGGGGTCAGATACGCAGTATTTT
>NA|TRBJ2-7|TRBV27|NA
CASSPVMTRSSYEQYF
TGTGCCAGCAGTCCGGTGATGACTAGGTCATCCTACGAGCAGTACTTC
>many|TRBJ1-2|TRBV6-1|NA
CASSPEVENYGYTF
TGTGCCAGCAGTCCTGAAGTGGAGAACTATGGCTACACCTTC
>few|TRBJ1-1|TRBV29-1|NA
CSIFEGTEAFF
TGCAGCATCTTCGAAGGCACTGAAGCTTTCTTT
>NA|TRBJ2-2|TRBV4-1|NA
CASSQGMAGSVTGELFF
TGCGCCAGCAGCCAAGGAATGGCTGGGTCGGTCACCGGGGAGCTGTTTTTT
>NA|TRBJ1-2|TRBV29-1|NA
CSVGARPLRNYGYTF
TGCAGCGTTGGGGCTAGACCCCTTAGGAACTATGGCTACACCTTC
>few|TRBJ1-2|TRBV14|NA
CASSQDIILDYGYTF
TGTGCCAGCAGCCAAGACATAATCCTCGACTATGGCTACACCTTC
>many|TRBJ2-7|TRBV10-3|NA
CAISGQGYEQYF
TGTGCCATCAGTGGTCAGGGCTACGAGCAGTACTTC
>few|TRBJ1-3|TRBV14|NA
CASSQFRDPGNTIYF
TGTGCCAGCAGCCAATTCCGGGACCCTGGAAACACCATATATTTT
>few|TRBJ2-3|TRBV10-3|NA
CAISEGPTGTDTQYF
TGTGCCATCAGTGAAGGGCCAACTGGCACAGATACGCAGTATTTT
>NA|TRBJ1-1|TRBV5-1|NA
CASSAGPNPTMNTEAFF
TGCGCCAGCAGCGCCGGACCGAACCCAACCATGAACACTGAAGCTTTCTTT
>NA|TRBJ2-7|TRBV9|NA
CASSVAGSGDDQYF
TGTGCCAGCAGCGTAGCAGGAAGCGGCGACGATCAGTACTTC
>few|TRBJ2-2|TRBV10-3|TRBD2
CAIRIQISGTSGNGELFF
TGTGCCATCAGGATTCAGATCTCCGGGACTAGCGGAAACGGGGAGCTGTTTTTT
>NA|TRBJ2-3|TRBV7-9|NA
CASSFPPVGGSPTDTQYF
TGTGCCAGCAGCTTCCCGCCGGTTGGTGGGTCCCCCACAGATACGCAGTATTTT
>NA|TRBJ1-4|TRBV27|NA
CASSGFAKEKLFF
TGTGCCAGCTCAGGGTTTGCGAAGGAAAAACTGTTTTTT
>few|TRBJ1-5|TRBV5-6|NA
CASSLAGFNQPQHF
TGTGCCAGCAGCTTGGCAGGGTTCAATCAGCCCCAGCATTTT
>many|TRBJ2-3|TRBV7-2|NA
CASSLDSYSTDTQYF
TGTGCCAGCAGCTTAGACAGCTATAGCACAGATACGCAGTATTTT
>few|TRBJ1-2|TRBV2|NA
CASSRDRNTNYGYTF
TGTGCCAGCAGTCGTGACAGGAACACTAACTATGGCTACACCTTC
>many|TRBJ2-5|TRBV2|NA
CASSETTETQYF
TGTGCCAGCAGTGAAACGACAGAGACCCAGTACTTC
>few|TRBJ1-1|TRBV7-6|NA
CASSVETNTEAFF
TGTGCCAGCAGCGTCGAGACGAACACTGAAGCTTTCTTT
>NA|TRBJ1-2|TRBV20-1|NA
CSAGTGTKERFNYGHTF
TGCAGTGCTGGGACCGGGACGAAAGAGAGATTTAACTATGGCCACACCTTC
>NA|TRBJ2-3|TRBV7-9|TRBD1
CASSHGTASTDTQYF
TGTGCCAGCAGCCATGGGACAGCTAGCACAGATACGCAGTATTTT
>NA|TRBJ2-1|TRBV4-3|TRBD2
CASSLAGAHNEQFF
TGCGCCAGCAGCCTAGCGGGGGCCCACAATGAGCAGTTCTTC
>NA|TRBJ2-1|TRBV7-8|NA
CASSLGPAPVEQFF
TGTGCCAGCAGCTTAGGTCCAGCCCCCGTTGAGCAGTTCTTC
>NA|TRBJ1-1|TRBV10-3|NA
CAIRDTNTEAFF
TGTGCCATCAGGGACACCAACACTGAAGCTTTCTTT
>NA|TRBJ2-3|TRBV7-2|TRBD2
CASSYTGGEPDTQYF
TGTGCCAGCAGCTACACCGGGGGGGAGCCAGATACGCAGTATTTT
>once|TRBJ1-4|TRBV5-1|NA
CASSTGEELFF
TGCGCCAGCAGCACGGGTGAAGAACTGTTTTTT
>few|TRBJ1-5|TRBV2|TRBD1
CASTFDRGNQPQHF
TGTGCCAGCACCTTTGACAGGGGCAATCAGCCCCAGCATTTT
>NA|TRBJ2-1|TRBV5-1|TRBD1
CASSLEYRGNEQFF
TGCGCCAGCAGCTTGGAATACAGGGGAAATGAGCAGTTCTTC
>NA|TRBJ1-2|TRBV12-3/TRBV12-4|NA
CASNDGEGGYTF
TGTGCCAGCAATGATGGGGAAGGCGGCTACACCTTC
>NA|TRBJ1-2|TRBV10-3|TRBD1
CAISEGGARGQANYGYTF
TGTGCCATCAGTGAGGGCGGAGCGAGGGGGCAAGCTAACTATGGCTACACCTTC
>few|TRBJ1-6|TRBV10-3|NA
CAISDPWGNSPLHF
TGTGCCATCAGTGACCCATGGGGGAATTCACCCCTCCACTTT
>NA|TRBJ2-1|TRBV12-3/TRBV12-4|NA
CASSLDRGTHNEQFF
TGTGCCAGCAGTTTAGACCGGGGAACCCACAATGAGCAGTTCTTC
>NA|TRBJ1-1|TRBV5-1|NA
CASSLRARPGEAFF
TGCGCCAGCAGCTTGCGGGCCCGTCCTGGTGAAGCTTTCTTT
>few|TRBJ2-1|TRBV3-1|TRBD2
CASSHATGLAGGFSYNEQFF
TGTGCCAGCAGCCACGCTACGGGACTAGCGGGCGGTTTTTCCTACAATGAGCAGTTCTTC
>NA|TRBJ2-3|TRBV18|TRBD2
CASSRTRGDTDTQYF
TGTGCCAGCTCACGAACGCGGGGGGACACAGATACGCAGTATTTT
>NA|TRBJ2-1|TRBV20-1|NA
CSASGRGGGGNEQFF
TGCAGTGCTAGCGGCAGGGGCGGGGGAGGCAATGAGCAGTTCTTC
>NA|TRBJ2-7|TRBV20-1|NA
CSASTPDTEYYEQYF
TGCAGTGCTAGCACCCCGGACACCGAGTACTACGAGCAGTACTTC
>NA|TRBJ2-3|TRBV4-3|TRBD1
CASSAPGQGDTQYF
TGCGCCAGCAGCGCCCCGGGACAGGGAGATACGCAGTATTTT
>NA|TRBJ2-7|TRBV20-1|NA
CSAEVLYEQYF
TGCAGTGCTGAAGTGCTGTACGAGCAGTACTTC